This TCR beta chain emerged from a study of blood T cells in healthy people across ages. Turning to the study itself: When template switching was applied, about one barcoded beta molecule was captured per two T cells.

The second PCR ran 7 to 11 cycles with a sample-barcoded 5' primer and J-beta primers. TCRdb re-derived calls from the 5' RACE reads in MiXCR, one entry per CDR3 protein. The repertoire holds 700,000 to 1,000,000 distinct CDR3 sequences, with about 42% as singletons. Remarks on this clonotype: No antigen is known for it.

Whole-study results and caveats: Estimates of diversity drawn from one million T cells were considered underestimates. Researchers report that TCR beta diversity correlated strongly with naive T cell percentage.

The sequenced sample consisted of blood. This clonotype was obtained from a man aged 55 to 70 in good health.

The CDR3 DNA reads as TGTGCCAGCAGCCAGAGGACAGGGATTTGTGGCTACACCTTC. As protein: CASSQRTGICGYTF. The chain uses TRBV5-8 and TRBJ1-2; 8 bases map to TRBD1. This CDR3 is built from 14 residues. Germline values: CDR1 SGHTS, CDR2 YDEGEE. The V segment lost 4 bases and the J segment 7 bases; nucleotides outside the gene matches: 9. Full variable domain (remainder filled in from reference TRBV5-8 and TRBJ1-2): EAGVTQSPTHLIKTRGQQATLRCSPISGHTSVYWYQQALGLGLQFLLWYDEGEERNRGNFPPRFSGRQFPNYSSELNVNALELEDSALYLCASSQRTGICGYTFGSGTRLTVV.